This T cell receptor beta chain was obtained from a study of CD8 T cells in ankylosing spondylitis. Germline V CDR1 and CDR2: SGDLS, YYNGEE. V lost 4 bases, J lost 7 bases, and 11 bases stayed unmatched. CDR3 length: 15 amino acids. Details on this clonotype: Its antigen is not identified.

Library preparation for TCR beta used quantitative 5'-RACE with molecular barcodes. TCRdb re-derived calls from the 5' RACE reads in MiXCR, one entry per CDR3 protein. This repertoire shows about 800,000 distinct CDR3 sequences, 12% found once; its top ten account for about 0.49%. Study-wide findings and caveats: Matched synovial fluid from ankylosing spondylitis patients was reported to be enriched for disease-linked clones. Roughly eight highly homologous variants made up a TCR beta motif that seemed to typify ankylosing spondylitis blood.

The rearrangement links TRBV9 to TRBJ2-1, with TRBD1 matching 7 bases. The sequence was collected from a male donor with ankylosing spondylitis. What was sequenced was blood, either unsorted or a sorted T cell fraction (not recorded which). The CDR3 nucleotides read TGTGCCAGCAGCCCCCCCGGGACAGTTCGTAATGAGCAGTTCTTC. It yields the protein CASSPPGTVRNEQFF.